The 4 T cell receptor beta chains listed next were all sequenced from one sample in a study of T cells in Graves' hyperthyroidism and ophthalmopathy. RNA transcripts served as the template for amplifying TCR beta CDR3 regions. First-round RT-PCR of the TCR CDR3 relied on the HTBI primer set. TCRdb used MiXCR to reprocess the multiplex PCR reads, holding one entry per CDR3 protein. There are under 650,000 distinct CDR3 sequences in the sample; around 15% occur only once, and approximately 3.9% lies in the top ten. Sequenced input: blood. The origin of the receptors is a woman aged 30 to 39 with Graves' hyperthyroidism.

This clonotype came up many times. The V and J genes are TRBV29-1 and TRBJ2-5; possible D gene TRBD1, 6 bases. Germline CDR1 and CDR2: SQVTM and ANQGSEA. The CDR3 has 13 residues. Trimming left V 3 bases short and J 5 bases short, with 13 bases between. The CDR3 region has the DNA TGCAGCGTTGAGACAGGATCGGGGGAGACCCAGTACTTC. Amino acids: CSVETGSGETQYF.

The rearrangement joins TRBV18 to TRBJ2-3; 12 positions agree with TRBD2. V lost 3 bases to trimming and J lost 4 bases; unmatched junction nucleotides: 5. Germline CDR1 KGHSH, CDR2 LQKENI. The CDR3 contains 16 residues. The chain's CDR3 is CASSPRLAGDADTQYF. The CDR3 DNA sequence: TGTGCCAGCTCACCCAGACTAGCGGGAGATGCAGATACGCAGTATTTT.

This clonotype came up many times. This chain joins TRBV28 and TRBJ1-4; perhaps TRBD1 as D (5 bases). V gave up 6 bases and J gave up 5 bases, with 16 bases separating them. Per the germline V gene, CDR1 is MDHEN and CDR2 is SYDVKM. The CDR3 is 15 amino acids. CDR3 DNA sequence: TGTGCCAGCAGCAGCCGGGGGGGGAGCAATGAAAAACTGTTTTTT. Translating gives CASSSRGGSNEKLFF.

This clonotype was recorded a few times. An end of the junction differs from the germline gene, which may be a read error. This chain uses TRBV28 with TRBJ2-7, with a possible D match to TRBD2 (5 bases). Germline CDR1 is MDHEN and CDR2 is SYDVKM. CDR3 length equals 12 residues. DNA for the CDR3: TGTGCCAGCAGTCCGCGGGCTACGAAGCAGTGCTTC. Protein: CASSPRATKQCF.